This TCR beta chain comes out of a study of post-analysis software for immune sequencing data. Study information: Disease courses included relapsing-remitting, secondary progressive and progressive-relapsing multiple sclerosis. Study-wide results and limits: Comparison with controls showed significantly lower normalized Chao1 diversity in multiple sclerosis patients. A handful of TRBV segments were significantly more frequent in patients than in controls. TRBV5-6, TRBV5-1 and TRBV20-1 were among these segments.

This clonotype was counted only a few times. What it binds is unknown. Unique molecular identifiers were carried by the TCR beta cDNA libraries. The authors obtained 500,000 or so cDNA molecules from approximately 0.95 to 9.8 million T cells. TCRdb passed the PCR reads through MiXCR, listing each CDR3 protein once. The sample consists of around 400,000 distinct CDR3 sequences, 30% to 45% of them appearing once. CDR1 is SGHRS, CDR2 YFSETQ, per germline. Trimming removed 6 bases from V and 5 bases from J; junction bases left unmatched: 8. The CDR3 contains 14 residues. Material: blood. This chain uses TRBV5-1 with TRBJ1-5, with TRBD1 identical over 7 bases. The receptor was isolated from a girl between 5 and 17 years old with multiple sclerosis. Here the CDR3 DNA reads TGCGCCAGCAAGAGGGACAGTTATGATCAGCCCCAGCATTTT. Its protein is CASKRDSYDQPQHF.